Below, 6 T cell receptor beta chains from the same sample are listed, as sequenced in a study of CD8+CD57+ T cells in acquired aplastic anemia. The template for TCR beta VDJ and CDR3 sequence profiling was genomic DNA. TCRdb re-analysed the reads in MiXCR, keeping a single row per CDR3 protein. Among about 180,000 distinct CDR3 sequences listed, more than 60% were seen once. Previously, flow cytometry had revealed CD8+CD57+ cell expansion in the patients chosen for sequencing. Sequenced: sorted CD4+, CD8+, or CD8+CD57+ T cells (not recorded which) from PBMCs. The receptors were gathered from a human donor with aplastic anemia.

V is TRBV6-1 and J is TRBJ2-1; 8 bases align to TRBD1. Germline CDR1 and CDR2: MNHNS and SASEGT. Losses at the gene ends were 2 bases for V and 4 bases for J; bases not matched to a gene: 10. This CDR3 has 17 amino acids. DNA for the CDR3: TGTGCCAGCAGTGAAAATCAGGGGGCGATGTATTACAATGAGCAGTTCTTC. Its translation: CASSENQGAMYYNEQFF.

The sample holds many counts of this clonotype. V and J are TRBV24-1 and TRBJ2-5; D is perhaps TRBD1 (6 bases). Trimming took 4 bases from V and 0 from J, leaving 11 bases between them. CDR1 and CDR2 (germline): KGHDR, SFDVKD. The CDR3 runs 15 residues. CDR3 coding DNA: TGTGCCACCAGTGACGGGACATCCTACCAAGAGACCCAGTACTTC. As protein: CATSDGTSYQETQYF.

The chain couples TRBV5-1 to TRBJ1-5, with D maybe TRBD1 (6 bases). Trimming took off 1 base at V and 5 bases at J, with 10 bases between the two ends. The CDR3 loop spans 14 amino acids. Per germline, CDR1 SGHRS and CDR2 YFSETQ. Written as DNA, the CDR3 is TGCGCCAGCAGCTTGATACCAGGGGATCAGCCCCAGCATTTT. It specifies CASSLIPGDQPQHF. Full variable domain (remainder filled in from reference TRBV5-1 and TRBJ1-5): KAGVTQTPRYLIKTRGQQVTLSCSPISGHRSVSWYQQTPGQGLQFLFEYFSETQRNKGNFPGRFSGRQFSNSRSEMNVSTLELGDSALYLCASSLIPGDQPQHFGDGTRLSIL.

This chain links TRBV7-9 with TRBJ2-7, with D possibly matching TRBD1 (6 bases). The CDR3 is 15 amino acids. Germline V gene sequence: CDR1 SEHNR, CDR2 FQNEAQ (reference sequence). Trimming shortened V by 5 bases and J by 6 bases, and 20 bases separated the two germline ends. Here the CDR3 reads CASSPSGQGAGEQYF. The CDR3 DNA is TGTGCCAGCAGCCCCTCGGGACAAGGGGCAGGCGAGCAGTACTTC.

This clonotype has a count of ten or more. The chain combines TRBV7-6 with TRBJ1-1; D is unresolved. From germline, CDR1 is SGHVS and CDR2 FNYEAQ. The CDR3 covers 15 residues. Trimming took off 4 bases at V and 1 base at J, with 13 bases between the two ends. The CDR3 here is CASSSLHSKNTEAFF. DNA of the CDR3: TGTGCCAGCAGCTCCCTGCACAGTAAGAACACTGAAGCTTTCTTT.

The sample holds one count of this clonotype. The gene calls are TRBV7-4 and TRBJ2-6; D is undetermined. Germline values: CDR1 SGHVT, CDR2 SQSDAQ. The CDR3 extends over 14 amino acids. With 7 bases removed from V and 0 bases from J, the gap between germline ends came to 7 bases. The CDR3, as DNA: TGTGCCAGCATCATGGCCTCTGGGGCCAACGTCCTGACTTTC. It is translated as CASIMASGANVLTF.